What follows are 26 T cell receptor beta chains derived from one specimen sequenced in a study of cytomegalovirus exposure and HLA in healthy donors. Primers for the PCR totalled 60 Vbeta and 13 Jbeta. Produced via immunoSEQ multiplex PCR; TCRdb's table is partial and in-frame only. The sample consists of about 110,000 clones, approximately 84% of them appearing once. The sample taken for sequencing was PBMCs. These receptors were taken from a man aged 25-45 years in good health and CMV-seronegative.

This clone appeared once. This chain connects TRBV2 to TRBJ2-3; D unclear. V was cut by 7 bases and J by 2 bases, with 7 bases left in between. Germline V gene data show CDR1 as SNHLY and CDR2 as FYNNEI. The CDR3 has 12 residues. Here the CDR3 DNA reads TGTGCCAGCACTGAGGCCACAGATACGCAGTATTTT. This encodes CASTEATDTQYF.

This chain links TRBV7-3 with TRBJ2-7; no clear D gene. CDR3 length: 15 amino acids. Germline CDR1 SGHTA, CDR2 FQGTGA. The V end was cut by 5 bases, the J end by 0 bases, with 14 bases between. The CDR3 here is CASSPVADSSYEQYF. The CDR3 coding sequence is TGTGCCAGCAGCCCCGTGGCGGATAGCTCCTACGAGCAGTACTTC.

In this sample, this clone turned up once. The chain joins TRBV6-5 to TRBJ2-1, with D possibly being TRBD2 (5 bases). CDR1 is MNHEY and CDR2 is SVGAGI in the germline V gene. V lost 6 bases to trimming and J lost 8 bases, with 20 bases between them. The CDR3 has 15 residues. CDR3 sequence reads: CASSRTGRVGHEQFF. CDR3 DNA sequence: TGTGCCAGCAGCCGGACTGGAAGGGTTGGCCATGAGCAGTTCTTC.

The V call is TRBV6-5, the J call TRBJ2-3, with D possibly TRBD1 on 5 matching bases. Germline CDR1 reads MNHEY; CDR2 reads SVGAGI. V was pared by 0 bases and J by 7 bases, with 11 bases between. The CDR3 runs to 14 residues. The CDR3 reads CASSYSTQGNTQYF. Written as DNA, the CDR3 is TGTGCCAGCAGTTACTCGACGCAGGGCAATACGCAGTATTTT.

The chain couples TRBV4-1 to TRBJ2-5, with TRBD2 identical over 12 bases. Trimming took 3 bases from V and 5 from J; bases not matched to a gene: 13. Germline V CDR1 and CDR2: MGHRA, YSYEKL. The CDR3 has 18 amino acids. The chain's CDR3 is CASSQTLAGGDFGETQYF. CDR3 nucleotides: TGCGCCAGCAGCCAGACTCTAGCGGGGGGGGATTTCGGGGAGACCCAGTACTTC.

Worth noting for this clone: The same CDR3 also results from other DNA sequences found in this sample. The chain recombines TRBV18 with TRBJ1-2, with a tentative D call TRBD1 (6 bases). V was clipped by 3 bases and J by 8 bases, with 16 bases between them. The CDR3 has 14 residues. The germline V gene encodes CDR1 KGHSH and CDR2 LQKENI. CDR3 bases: TGTGCCAGCTCACCTTCGGACAGCCCGGGGGGCTACACCTTC. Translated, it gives CASSPSDSPGGYTF.

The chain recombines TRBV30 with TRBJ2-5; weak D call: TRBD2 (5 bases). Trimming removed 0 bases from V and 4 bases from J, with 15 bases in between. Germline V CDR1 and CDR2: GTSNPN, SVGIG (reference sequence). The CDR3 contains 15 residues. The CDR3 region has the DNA TGTGCCTGGAGTGTACTGGCCCGTGGAGGAGAGACCCAGTACTTC. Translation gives CAWSVLARGGETQYF.

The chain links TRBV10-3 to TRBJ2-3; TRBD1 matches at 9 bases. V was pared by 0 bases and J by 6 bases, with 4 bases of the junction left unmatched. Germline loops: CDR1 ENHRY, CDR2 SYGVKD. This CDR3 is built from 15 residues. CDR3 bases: TGTGCCATCAGTGAGTCGGGACAGGGCCCGGATACGCAGTATTTT. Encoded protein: CAISESGQGPDTQYF.

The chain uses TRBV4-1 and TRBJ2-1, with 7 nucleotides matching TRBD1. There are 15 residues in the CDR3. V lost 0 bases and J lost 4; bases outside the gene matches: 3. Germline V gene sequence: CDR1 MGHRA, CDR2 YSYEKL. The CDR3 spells CASSQEPGGYNEQFF. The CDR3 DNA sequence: TGCGCCAGCAGCCAAGAGCCAGGGGGTTACAATGAGCAGTTCTTC.

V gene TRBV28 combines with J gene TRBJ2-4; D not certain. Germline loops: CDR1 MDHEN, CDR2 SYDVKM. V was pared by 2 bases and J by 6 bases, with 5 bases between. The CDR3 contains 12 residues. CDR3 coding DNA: TGTGCCAGCAGTTTAACTGCAAACATTCAGTACTTC. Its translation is CASSLTANIQYF.

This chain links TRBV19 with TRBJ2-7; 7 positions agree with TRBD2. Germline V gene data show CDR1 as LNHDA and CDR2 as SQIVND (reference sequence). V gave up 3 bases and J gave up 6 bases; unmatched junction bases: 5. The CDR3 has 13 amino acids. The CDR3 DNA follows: TGTGCCAGTAGTATTATAGGGGAGGGCGAGCAGTACTTC. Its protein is CASSIIGEGEQYF. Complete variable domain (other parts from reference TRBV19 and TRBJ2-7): DGGITQSPKYLFRKEGQNVTLSCEQNLNHDAMYWYRQDPGQGLRLIYYSQIVNDFQKGDIAEGYSVSREKKESFPLTVTSAQKNPTAFYLCASSIIGEGEQYFGPGTRLTVT.

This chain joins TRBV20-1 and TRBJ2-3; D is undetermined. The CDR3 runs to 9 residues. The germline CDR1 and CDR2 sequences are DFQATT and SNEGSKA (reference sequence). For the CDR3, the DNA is TGCCGCCCCGCGGATACGCAGTATTTT. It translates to CRPADTQYF.

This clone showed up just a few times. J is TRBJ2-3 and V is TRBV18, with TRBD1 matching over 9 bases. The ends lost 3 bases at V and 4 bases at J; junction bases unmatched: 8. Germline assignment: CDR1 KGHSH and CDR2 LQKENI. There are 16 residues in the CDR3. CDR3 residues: CASSPSGTGKPDTQYF. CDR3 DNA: TGTGCCAGCTCACCGTCCGGGACAGGGAAGCCAGATACGCAGTATTTT.

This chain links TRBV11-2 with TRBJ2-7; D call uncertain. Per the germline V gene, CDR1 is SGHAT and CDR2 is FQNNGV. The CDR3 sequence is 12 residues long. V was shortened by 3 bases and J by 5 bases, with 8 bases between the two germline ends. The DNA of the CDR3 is TGTGCCAGCAGCTTCGCGGAGCACGAGCAGTACTTC. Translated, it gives CASSFAEHEQYF.

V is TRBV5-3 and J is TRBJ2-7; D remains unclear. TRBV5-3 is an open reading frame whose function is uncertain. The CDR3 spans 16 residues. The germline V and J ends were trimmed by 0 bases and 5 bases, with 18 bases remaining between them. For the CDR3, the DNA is TGTGCCAGAAGCTTGGTGCGGATCCCTGAGGCCCACGAGCAGTACTTC. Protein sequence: CARSLVRIPEAHEQYF.

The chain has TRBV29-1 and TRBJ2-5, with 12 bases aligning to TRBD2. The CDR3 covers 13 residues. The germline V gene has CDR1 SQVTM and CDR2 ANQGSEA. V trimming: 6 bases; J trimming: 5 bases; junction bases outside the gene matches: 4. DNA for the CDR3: TGCAGCGTCCTACTAGCGGGAGGTGAGACCCAGTACTTC. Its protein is CSVLLAGGETQYF. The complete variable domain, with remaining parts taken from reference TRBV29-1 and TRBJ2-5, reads SAVISQKPSRDICQRGTSLTIQCQVDSQVTMMFWYRQQPGQSLTLIATANQGSEATYESGFVIDKFPISRPNLTFSTLTVSNMSPEDSSIYLCSVLLAGGETQYFGPGTRLLVL.

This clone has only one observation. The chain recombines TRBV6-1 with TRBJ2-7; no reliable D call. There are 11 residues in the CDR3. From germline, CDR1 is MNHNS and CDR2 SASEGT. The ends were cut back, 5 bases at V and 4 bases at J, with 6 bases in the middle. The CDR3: CASSTHYEQYF. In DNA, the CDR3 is TGTGCCAGCAGTACTCATTACGAGCAGTACTTC.

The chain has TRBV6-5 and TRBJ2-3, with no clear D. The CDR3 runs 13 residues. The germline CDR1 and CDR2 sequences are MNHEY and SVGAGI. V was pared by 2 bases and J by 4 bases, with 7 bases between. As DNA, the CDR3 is TGTGCCAGCAGTTACCCGCAGGCAGATACGCAGTATTTT. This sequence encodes CASSYPQADTQYF.

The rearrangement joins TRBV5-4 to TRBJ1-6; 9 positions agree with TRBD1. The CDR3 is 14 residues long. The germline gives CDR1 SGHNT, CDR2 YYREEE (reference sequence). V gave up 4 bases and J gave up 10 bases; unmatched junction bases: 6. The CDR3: CASSGDRVSSPLHF. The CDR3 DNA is TGTGCCAGCAGCGGGGACAGGGTTTCGTCACCCCTCCACTTT.

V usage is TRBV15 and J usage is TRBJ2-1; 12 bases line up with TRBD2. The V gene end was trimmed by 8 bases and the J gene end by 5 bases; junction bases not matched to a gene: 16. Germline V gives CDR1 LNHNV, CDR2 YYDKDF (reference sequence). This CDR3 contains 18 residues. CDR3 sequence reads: CATAFVRTRLAGDNEQFF. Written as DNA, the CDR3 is TGTGCCACCGCCTTCGTGCGGACGAGACTAGCGGGGGACAATGAGCAGTTCTTC.

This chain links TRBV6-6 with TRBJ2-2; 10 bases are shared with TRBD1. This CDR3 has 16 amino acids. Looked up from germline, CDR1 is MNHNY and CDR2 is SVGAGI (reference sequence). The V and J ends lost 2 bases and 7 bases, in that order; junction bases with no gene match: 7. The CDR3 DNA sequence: TGTGCCAGCAGTTACACAGACAGGGGGCGAGGCGGGGAGCTGTTTTTT. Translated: CASSYTDRGRGGELFF.

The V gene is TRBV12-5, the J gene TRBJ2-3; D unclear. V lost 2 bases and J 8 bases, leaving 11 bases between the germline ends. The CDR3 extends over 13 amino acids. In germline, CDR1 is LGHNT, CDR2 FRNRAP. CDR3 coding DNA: TGTGCTAGTGGTTTGCCGACTTTACCTACGCAGTATTTT. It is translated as CASGLPTLPTQYF. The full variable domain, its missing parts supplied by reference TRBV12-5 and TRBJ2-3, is DARVTQTPRHKVTEMGQEVTMRCQPILGHNTVFWYRQTMMQGLELLAYFRNRAPLDDSGMPKDRFSAEMPDATLATLKIQPSEPRDSAVYFCASGLPTLPTQYFGPGTRLTVL.

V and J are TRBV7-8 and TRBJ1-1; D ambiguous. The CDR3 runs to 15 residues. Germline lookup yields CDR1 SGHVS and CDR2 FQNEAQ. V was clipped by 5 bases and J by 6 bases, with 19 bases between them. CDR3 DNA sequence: TGTGCCAGCAGCCCACGTTTGGCATTACCCCCTGAAGCTTTCTTT. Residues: CASSPRLALPPEAFF.

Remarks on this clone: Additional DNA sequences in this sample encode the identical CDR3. Written as DNA, the CDR3 is TGTGCCAGCAGTTACGGGGACAGCTACGAGCAGTACTTC. This sequence encodes CASSYGDSYEQYF. This chain uses TRBV6-5 with TRBJ2-7; 7 positions agree with TRBD1. CDR3 length equals 13 residues. In germline, CDR1 is MNHEY, CDR2 SVGAGI. Trimming took 2 bases from V and 3 from J; bases not matched to a gene: 1.

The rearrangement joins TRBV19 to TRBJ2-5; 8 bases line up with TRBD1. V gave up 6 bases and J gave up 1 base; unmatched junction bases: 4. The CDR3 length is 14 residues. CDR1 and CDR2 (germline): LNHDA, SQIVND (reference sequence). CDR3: CASRKDRAQETQYF. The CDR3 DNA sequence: TGTGCCAGTAGGAAGGACAGGGCCCAAGAGACCCAGTACTTC.

The CDR3 nucleotides read TGTGCCATCAGTGAGTCAGTGCAGCCGGGACTAGCGGGAGAGCCCCTGTTTTTT. Protein: CAISESVQPGLAGEPLFF. The chain is built from TRBV10-3 and TRBJ2-2; 14 bases match TRBD2. CDR1 is ENHRY, CDR2 SYGVKD, per germline. The V segment lost 0 bases and the J segment 14 bases; nucleotides outside the gene matches: 14. This CDR3 is built from 18 residues.